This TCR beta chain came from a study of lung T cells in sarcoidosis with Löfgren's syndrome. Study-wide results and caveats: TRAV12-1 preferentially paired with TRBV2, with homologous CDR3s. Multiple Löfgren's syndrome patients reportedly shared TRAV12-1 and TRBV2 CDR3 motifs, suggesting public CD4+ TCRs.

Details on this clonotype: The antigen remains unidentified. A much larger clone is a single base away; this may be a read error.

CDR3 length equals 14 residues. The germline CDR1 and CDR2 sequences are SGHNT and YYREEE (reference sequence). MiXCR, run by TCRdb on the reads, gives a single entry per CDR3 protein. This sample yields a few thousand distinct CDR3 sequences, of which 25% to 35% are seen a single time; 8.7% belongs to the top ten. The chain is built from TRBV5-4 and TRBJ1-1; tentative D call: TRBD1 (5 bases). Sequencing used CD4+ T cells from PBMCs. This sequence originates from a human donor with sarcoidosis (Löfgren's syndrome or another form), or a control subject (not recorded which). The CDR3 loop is CASSLEWGNTETFF. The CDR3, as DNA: TGTGCCAGCAGCTTGGAGTGGGGGAACACTGAAACTTTCTTT.